The clone carrying this TCR beta chain was picked up many times. The data derive from a study of human T cells and chemical hapten exposure. Study-level background: The study traced per-sample TCR yield variation mainly to small differences in pooled library volumes.

Unmatched junction bases numbered 1, after V lost 6 bases and J lost 4 bases. The CDR3 contains 13 residues. Time point here: patch test 1, 2 weeks after DPC sensitization. Treatment defined: therapeutic diphenylcyclopropenone sensitization with weekly scalp DPC. Drawing of blood took place ahead of applying each patch test. From whole blood left unfractionated, total RNA was extracted. In the authors' methods: Individual samples carried between roughly 23,224 and 750,000 TCRs, with 85,000 to 100,000 as the median. TCRdb reprocessed the RACE reads with MiXCR, giving one entry per CDR3 protein. Here the V and J calls rest on TCRdb's processing, not on the authors' analysis. Of about 380,000 distinct CDR3 sequences listed, about 4.8% are singletons.

The chain employs TRBV12-3 or TRBV12-4 and TRBJ2-1; 9 nucleotides align to TRBD1. This clonotype was obtained from a woman between 50 and 59 years old with alopecia areata. Some clones in this sample may be carry-over from other donors' samples. Sequencing was performed on whole blood, taken in connection with sensitization to the hapten diphenylcyclopropenone (DPC). CDR3 sequence (DNA): TGTGCCAGCAGAGGGACAGGGTACAATGAGCAGTTCTTC. Its translation is CASRGTGYNEQFF.